Listed below are T cell receptor beta chains from one sample, sequenced in a study of neurological immune-mediated disorders. Each CDR3 protein is one row after TCRdb ran MiXCR on the 5' RACE reads. This table holds some 30,000 distinct CDR3 sequences, around 25% found once. The sequenced sample consisted of CD4+ T cells from blood. Receptor source: a man aged 45-60 years with HTLV-1-associated myelopathy (HAM/TSP). Both conserved end residues are part of each CDR3.

TRBV5-1 | CASSSEPGLAGEQYFGPGTGELFF
TRBV29-1 | CSVENRGNTIYF
TRBV25-1 | CASSARDGVYYEQYF
TRBV20-1 | CSSRDWSGELFF
TRBV20-1 | CSAGAYEQYF
TRBV12-3/TRBV12-4 | CASSLGFYNEQFF
TRBV5-1 | CASSPEPTGGNGELFF
TRBV5-1 | CASRQNSGAGSPLHF
TRBV4-1 | CASSTRDRDYGYTF
TRBV7-2 | CASSPRTGPGNTIYF
TRBV11-2 | CASSHSRTWETQYF
TRBV5-1 | CASSLGSGLKSYEQYF
TRBV5-6 | CASSYGVGGTYEQYF
TRBV20-1 | CSARDRRDSWQYF
TRBV20-1 | CSARGLREGPWELFF
TRBV5-1 | CASSLDGFNQPQHF
TRBV5-1 | CASSFPSGNNEQFF